A single sample is the source of the 27 T cell receptor beta chains below, sequenced in a study of blood T cell repertoires in COVID-19. TCRdb keeps only in-frame clones here, not all; method: immunoSEQ multiplex PCR. Of tens of thousands of clones in the sample, around nine tenths were seen once. The sequencing input was peripheral blood. These TCRs come from a woman aged 80 or over with acute or convalescent COVID-19.

V gene TRBV2 combines with J gene TRBJ2-5, with D possibly being TRBD2 (5 bases). The CDR3 contains 14 residues. With 7 bases removed from V and 4 bases from J, the gap between germline ends came to 16 bases. Germline V gene lookup returns CDR1 SNHLY and CDR2 FYNNEI. The CDR3: CASKERAGGETQYF. The CDR3 DNA reads TGTGCCAGCAAGGAGCGAGCAGGAGGAGAGACCCAGTACTTC.

V usage is TRBV12-3 or TRBV12-4 and J usage is TRBJ2-5, with D tentatively TRBD2 (5 bases). The CDR3 covers 13 residues. V lost 7 bases, J lost 3 bases, and 12 bases lay in between. CDR3 nucleotide sequence: TGTGCCAGCAAACGAGGAGCGGAAGAGACCCAGTACTTC. Protein product: CASKRGAEETQYF.

This chain links TRBV7-9 with TRBJ1-4; D is unresolved. Germline-derived CDR1 and CDR2 are SEHNR and FQNEAQ (reference sequence). The CDR3 loop spans 12 amino acids. Trimming cost V 6 bases and J 10 bases, with 12 bases left between them. The CDR3 loop is CASRRWEGKLFF. CDR3 nucleotides: TGTGCCAGCAGACGCTGGGAGGGAAAACTGTTTTTT.

The rearrangement uses TRBV7-6 and TRBJ2-3; 9 nucleotides line up with TRBD2. This CDR3 spans 16 amino acids. Trimming took 4 bases from V and 5 from J; bases not matched to a gene: 10. From germline, CDR1 is SGHVS and CDR2 FNYEAQ. The CDR3 region is CASSYVAGALGDTQYF. CDR3 coding DNA: TGTGCCAGCAGCTATGTAGCGGGGGCCTTGGGAGATACGCAGTATTTT.

This clone was recorded only once. V gene TRBV9 combines with J gene TRBJ2-2; D might be TRBD2 (5 bases). Trimming shortened V by 0 bases and J by 7 bases, and 19 bases separated the two germline ends. Germline-derived CDR1 and CDR2 are SGDLS and YYNGEE. The CDR3 runs 17 residues. The CDR3 nucleotides read TGTGCCAGCAGCGTAGATTCGGTACGGGGTCGTGGCGGGGAGCTGTTTTTT. Encoded protein: CASSVDSVRGRGGELFF.

V gene TRBV5-4 combines with J gene TRBJ1-2; TRBD1 matches 10 bases. Per the germline V gene, CDR1 is SGHNT and CDR2 is YYREEE (reference sequence). Unmatched junction bases numbered 5, after V lost 0 bases and J lost 3 bases. This CDR3 spans 16 amino acids. CDR3 in amino acids: CASSLARGTGDYGYTF. The CDR3 nucleotides read TGTGCCAGCAGCTTGGCCAGAGGGACAGGGGACTATGGCTACACCTTC.

V and J are TRBV20-1 and TRBJ2-5; weak D call: TRBD1 (6 bases). The CDR3 has 15 amino acids. V dropped 3 bases and J dropped 0 bases, with 14 bases sitting between them. Germline loops: CDR1 DFQATT, CDR2 SNEGSKA (reference sequence). CDR3 sequence reads: CSASFPGHNQETQYF. The CDR3 DNA reads TGCAGTGCTAGTTTTCCGGGACACAACCAAGAGACCCAGTACTTC.

The rearrangement uses TRBV2 and TRBJ2-5, with 11 bases aligning to TRBD1. Trimming removed 4 bases from V and 5 bases from J; junction bases left unmatched: 0. The CDR3 contains 13 residues. The germline V gene encodes CDR1 SNHLY and CDR2 FYNNEI. CDR3 bases: TGTGCCAGCAGTGGGGACAGGGGGGAGACCCAGTACTTC. Protein sequence: CASSGDRGETQYF.

In its sample, this clone was seen a few times. The rearrangement uses TRBV19 and TRBJ1-3; D not certain. Germline CDR1 LNHDA, CDR2 SQIVND (reference sequence). The CDR3 runs 14 residues. Trimming took 4 bases from V and 0 from J, leaving 7 bases between them. CDR3 protein: CASSTVFSGNTIYF. DNA of the CDR3: TGTGCCAGTAGTACAGTCTTCTCTGGAAACACCATATATTTT. The full variable domain, with the rest looked up from reference TRBV19 and TRBJ1-3, is DGGITQSPKYLFRKEGQNVTLSCEQNLNHDAMYWYRQDPGQGLRLIYYSQIVNDFQKGDIAEGYSVSREKKESFPLTVTSAQKNPTAFYLCASSTVFSGNTIYFGEGSWLTVV.

Only one count was recorded for this clone. V gene TRBV2 combines with J gene TRBJ1-5, with 7 bases matching TRBD1. The J segment lost 2 bases and the V segment lost 6 bases, leaving 7 bases of the junction unmatched. This CDR3 comprises 15 residues. Germline CDR1 and CDR2: SNHLY and FYNNEI. The CDR3 bases are TGTGCCAGCAGCCTAGACAGGGAACGCAATCAGCCCCAGCATTTT. Amino acid sequence: CASSLDRERNQPQHF.

The chain employs TRBV5-1 and TRBJ2-2; D unresolved. The CDR3 totals 15 residues. V lost 0 bases to trimming and J lost 6 bases, with 12 bases between them. Germline CDR1 is SGHRS and CDR2 is YFSETQ. CDR3 sequence (DNA): TGCGCCAGCAGCTTGGCCTTTAAACCAGCCGGGGAGCTGTTTTTT. Amino acid sequence: CASSLAFKPAGELFF.

About this clone: Compared with germline, one end of the junction differs, possibly owing to a read error. The V call is TRBV2, the J call TRBJ1-2; TRBD1 might be the D (6 bases). The CDR3 is 12 residues long. Germline V gene sequence: CDR1 SNHLY, CDR2 FYNNEI. CDR3: CASSGTAYSYTF. The CDR3 DNA reads as TGTGCCAGCAGTGGGACAGCCTATAGCTACACCTTC. The whole variable domain, remainder taken from reference TRBV2 and TRBJ1-2, is EPEVTQTPSHQVTQMGQEVILRCVPISNHLYFYWYRQILGQKVEFLVSFYNNEISEKSEIFDDQFSVERPDGSNFTLKIRSTKLEDSAMYFCASSGTAYSYTFGSGTRLTVV.

This clone was detected a few times. The gene calls are TRBV15 and TRBJ2-7; TRBD1 aligns across 10 bases. The CDR3 is made up of 15 amino acids. The J segment lost 2 bases and the V segment lost 3 bases, leaving 4 bases of the junction unmatched. CDR1 and CDR2 from the germline V gene are LNHNV and YYDKDF (reference sequence). This chain's CDR3 is CATSRGDRGTYEQYV. Written as DNA, the CDR3 is TGTGCCACCAGCAGGGGGGACAGGGGAACCTACGAGCAGTACGTC.

The rearrangement links TRBV3-1 (or the pseudogene TRBV3-2) to TRBJ2-4; 15 bases map to TRBD2. CDR1 is LGHDT and CDR2 is YNNKEL in the germline V gene (reference sequence). Losses at the gene ends were 4 bases for V and 6 bases for J; bases not matched to a gene: 7. This CDR3 comprises 17 residues. The CDR3 DNA follows: TGTGCCAGCAGCCCCCGGACTAGCGGGGGGGGGAGAAACATTCAGTACTTC. This encodes CASSPRTSGGGRNIQYF.

The V and J genes are TRBV24-1 and TRBJ1-5; 9 nucleotides align to TRBD1. Per the germline V gene, CDR1 is KGHDR and CDR2 is SFDVKD. This CDR3 region has 13 residues. The trim removed 10 bases at V and 3 bases at J, leaving 3 bases unmatched. The CDR3 loop is CATRDRVNQPQHF. Here the CDR3 DNA reads TGTGCCACACGGGACAGGGTCAATCAGCCCCAGCATTTT.

The V and J genes are TRBV2 and TRBJ2-3, with TRBD2 matching over 11 bases. Germline V gene lookup returns CDR1 SNHLY and CDR2 FYNNEI. V lost 4 bases to trimming and J lost 14 bases; unmatched junction nucleotides: 2. This CDR3 region has 11 residues. In nucleotides, the CDR3 is TGTGCCAGCAGTGTGACTAGCGGGGTGTATTTT. Amino acid sequence: CASSVTSGVYF.

The chain couples TRBV6-5 to TRBJ2-2; TRBD1 is a possible D gene (5 bases). Germline loops: CDR1 MNHEY, CDR2 SVGAGI. V lost 2 bases and J 0 bases, leaving 10 bases between the germline ends. The CDR3 spans 16 residues. The CDR3 region is CASSYGPGTNTGELFF. CDR3 bases: TGTGCCAGCAGTTACGGACCAGGGACGAACACCGGGGAGCTGTTTTTT.

This clone was counted a single time. The chain employs TRBV19 and TRBJ2-6; possibly TRBD1 for D (5 bases). The germline CDR1 and CDR2 sequences are LNHDA and SQIVND (reference sequence). There are 16 residues in the CDR3. V shed 4 bases and J shed 0 bases, with 10 bases lying between them. The CDR3 protein is CASSKGIRSGANVLTF. The CDR3 DNA follows: TGTGCCAGTAGTAAGGGGATCCGCTCTGGGGCCAACGTCCTGACTTTC.

This chain links TRBV5-1 with TRBJ2-1; 10 nucleotides agree with TRBD2. Per the germline V gene, CDR1 is SGHRS and CDR2 is YFSETQ. Unmatched junction bases numbered 8, after V lost 6 bases and J lost 8 bases. CDR3 length: 14 amino acids. The CDR3 DNA follows: TGCGCCAGCATGACGGGACTAGCGAGTGATGAGCAGTTCTTC. Its protein product is CASMTGLASDEQFF.

This chain connects TRBV5-4 to TRBJ1-1; D gene ambiguous. Looked up from germline, CDR1 is SGHNT and CDR2 is YYREEE (reference sequence). V shed 0 bases and J shed 0 bases, with 3 bases lying between them. The CDR3 length is 13 residues. DNA of the CDR3: TGTGCCAGCAGCTTGGCAGTGAACACTGAAGCTTTCTTT. This encodes CASSLAVNTEAFF.

The chain carries TRBV3-1 (or the pseudogene TRBV3-2) and TRBJ1-4, with D perhaps matching TRBD1 (6 bases). The CDR3 covers 16 residues. The germline V gene encodes CDR1 LGHDT and CDR2 YNNKEL (reference sequence). V dropped 4 bases and J dropped 7 bases, with 19 bases sitting between them. The DNA of the CDR3 is TGTGCCAGCAGCCTGGTGCAGGGGATCGAGGGTGAAAAACTGTTTTTT. Translated: CASSLVQGIEGEKLFF.

J is TRBJ1-2 and V is TRBV12-3 or TRBV12-4; D gene unclear. The CDR3 runs to 12 residues. V lost 4 bases to trimming and J lost 5 bases, with 8 bases between them. The CDR3 reads CASSSRSYGYTF. Here the CDR3 DNA reads TGTGCCAGCAGTTCGCGATCTTATGGCTACACCTTC.

V and J are TRBV2 and TRBJ2-1; 9 nucleotides align to TRBD2. V lost 6 bases to trimming and J lost 8 bases; unmatched junction nucleotides: 14. The germline gives CDR1 SNHLY, CDR2 FYNNEI. CDR3 length: 16 residues. CDR3 sequence (DNA): TGTGCCAGCAGACGCACCGAGCGGGGGGTTGAGGATGAGCAGTTCTTC. It encodes CASRRTERGVEDEQFF. Full variable domain (rest looked up from reference TRBV2 and TRBJ2-1): EPEVTQTPSHQVTQMGQEVILRCVPISNHLYFYWYRQILGQKVEFLVSFYNNEISEKSEIFDDQFSVERPDGSNFTLKIRSTKLEDSAMYFCASRRTERGVEDEQFFGPGTRLTVL.

The chain recombines TRBV13 with TRBJ2-5; 8 bases are shared with TRBD2. CDR1 is PRHDT, CDR2 FYEKMQ, per germline (reference sequence). CDR3 length equals 16 residues. Trimming cost V 8 bases and J 9 bases; bases outside gene matches: 20. CDR3 protein: CASRAGGGAGFSPQYF. The DNA for the CDR3 is TGTGCCAGCCGTGCCGGGGGGGGCGCCGGATTTAGTCCCCAGTACTTC.

The rearrangement uses TRBV6-6 and TRBJ1-5, with TRBD1 identical over 10 bases. The germline gives CDR1 MNHNY, CDR2 SVGAGI (reference sequence). V shed 5 bases and J 5 bases; nucleotides not matched to a gene: 3. The CDR3 sequence is 14 residues long. CDR3 amino acids: CASSGGTGDQPQHF. The CDR3 nucleotides are TGTGCCAGCAGTGGAGGGACAGGGGATCAGCCCCAGCATTTT.

The chain carries TRBV19 and TRBJ2-4; 8 nucleotides line up with TRBD1. Trimming removed 5 bases from V and 6 bases from J; junction bases left unmatched: 9. The germline CDR1 and CDR2 sequences are LNHDA and SQIVND (reference sequence). The CDR3 length is 15 residues. The CDR3 here is CASSAQGAPGNIQYF. The DNA for the CDR3 is TGTGCCAGTAGTGCCCAGGGGGCGCCGGGAAACATTCAGTACTTC.

The chain joins TRBV5-1 to TRBJ2-5; tentative D call: TRBD2 (6 bases). This CDR3 has 14 residues. Trimming stripped 0 bases from V and 4 bases from J, with 10 bases between. Germline-derived CDR1 and CDR2 are SGHRS and YFSETQ. The CDR3 region is CASSLVQGGETQYF. Here the CDR3 DNA reads TGCGCCAGCAGCTTGGTTCAGGGAGGAGAGACCCAGTACTTC.